This T cell receptor beta chain was identified in a study of T cells expressing NK-cell markers. Study-wide background: Among eight sequenced donors, seven carried HCMV seropositivity while one was seronegative. The study's findings and limits: Several donors likewise had their CD3+CD56-NKG2C+ fraction led by these clonotypes. In more than 5 donors, dominant CD3+CD56+NKG2C+ clonotypes ranked among the top 10 CD8+ clonotypes.

Synthesis of TCR beta cDNA relied on 5'RACE template switching carrying UMIs. TCRdb reworked the 5' RACE reads into one entry per CDR3 protein, no DNA. The repertoire table contains around 550,000 distinct CDR3 sequences. Looked up from germline, CDR1 is LGHNA and CDR2 is YSLEER. This CDR3 is 14 amino acids long. As regards this clonotype: The antigen is not known.

The source is a man between 18 and 35 years old in good health. V usage is TRBV4-3 and J usage is TRBJ1-1; the D gene TCRdb calls, TRBD1, cannot be checked with no DNA. Material for sequencing was blood T cells: a sorted CD56 or NKG2C T cell subset, CD4+ or CD8+ T cells, or bulk PBMC T cells (not recorded which). The CDR3 loop is CASSLRQGMTEAFF.